The T cell receptor (beta chain) under discussion was sequenced for a study of T cells in localized non-small cell lung cancer. Findings and limits, study-wide: Adjacent lung was found to contain a median approximately 60 of the top 100 tumor clones. Maximal T cell clonality occurred in uninvolved adjacent lung, with tumor ranking below it. Higher T cell density in the blood was associated with longer overall survival, whereas higher adjacent-lung clonality associated with shorter survival. Heterogeneity within the tumor remains possible, as just one region underwent sequencing.

As to this clone: Its specificity is not known.

Method: immunoSEQ multiplex PCR; TCRdb's copy keeps in-frame clones and lacks some. Among about 40,000 clones listed, approximately 84% were seen once. CDR1 is SGHRS, CDR2 YFSETQ, per germline. The trim removed 1 base at V and 8 bases at J, leaving 3 bases unmatched. The CDR3 totals 14 residues. The rearrangement uses TRBV5-1 and TRBJ2-1, with 10 bases that match TRBD2. The sequence derives from a man aged 35 to 69 with stage I lung adenocarcinoma. The sample consisted of peripheral blood, taken before any cancer treatment. The CDR3 spells CASSLTSGTYEQFF. CDR3 nucleotides: TGCGCCAGCAGCTTGACTAGCGGGACCTATGAGCAGTTCTTC.